This T cell receptor beta chain was identified in a study of CD8 T cells in Susac syndrome. The study, taken as a whole, reports: Susac CD8+ cells expanded clonally the most in TEMRA cells and in active patients.

For this clonotype: Its antigen is not identified.

Reverse transcription used about 0.45 to 1 ug RNA and random hexamers. TCRdb processed the immunoSEQ multiplex PCR reads anew with MiXCR; each CDR3 protein has one entry. The table has around 69,000 distinct CDR3 sequences, under 95% seen once. The CDR3 is 14 amino acids. In germline, CDR1 is SQVTM, CDR2 ANQGSEA. Trimming cost V 4 bases and J 2 bases, with 14 bases left between them. This chain joins TRBV29-1 and TRBJ1-2; TRBD1 might be the D (6 bases). Material: CD8+ T cells from PBMCs. This clonotype originated in a human donor with Susac syndrome. In DNA form, the CDR3 reads TGCAGCGTTGGCGGGGCTCAGGGGAACTATGGCTACACCTTC. This gives the protein CSVGGAQGNYGYTF.